This T cell receptor beta chain comes out of a study of OX40 agonist ivuxolimab in advanced cancers. About the research overall: Those treated in dose escalation had hepatocellular carcinoma, melanoma, renal cell cancer or head and neck cancer.

Libraries were prepared by immunoSEQ multiplex PCR; TCRdb keeps only in-frame clonotypes and omits some of them. The table lists 70,000 or so clones, around 85% of them singletons. This CDR3 region has 15 residues. V lost 0 bases, J lost 1 base, and 9 bases lay in between. CDR1 and CDR2 (germline): WSHSY, SAAADI. Study results and limitations: Within 6 weeks, CD4+ and CD8+ blood T cells expanded clonally at 0.1 to 3.0 mg/kg.

With regard to this clone: As yet, its antigen is unknown.

The source of this sequence is an adult with an advanced solid tumor such as melanoma, head and neck, liver or kidney cancer. J is TRBJ2-5 and V is TRBV10-2; D may be TRBD1 or TRBD2 (5 bases each). This specimen was CD4+ or CD8+ T cells sorted from blood, taken in a trial of the OX40 agonist ivuxolimab. In nucleotides, the CDR3 is TGCGCCAGCAGTGAGTCGGGACGGCCCCAAGAGACCCAGTACTTC. The encoded protein is CASSESGRPQETQYF.